A selection of T cell receptor beta chains follows, all from one sample in a study of PD-L1 blockade in urothelial cancer. Produced via immunoSEQ multiplex PCR; TCRdb's table is partial and in-frame only. The sample has 35,000 to 45,000 clones, roughly 90% seen once. The input for sequencing was PBMCs, taken around atezolizumab (anti-PD-L1) treatment. These receptors were taken from a woman aged 60 to 75 with urothelial cancer. CDR3s leave out the opening cysteine and the closing phenylalanine or tryptophan.

J: TRBJ1-4
V: TRBV9
CDR3: ASSVKGGGEKLF

J: TRBJ2-1
V: TRBV18
CDR3: ASSPLGGDEQF

J: TRBJ2-6
V: TRBV7-2
CDR3: ASSPGQGRSGANVLT

J: TRBJ2-2
V: TRBV7-3
CDR3: ASSVLAGSPGELF

J: TRBJ2-3
V: TRBV7-3
CDR3: ASSLTNTDTQY

J: TRBJ1-2
V: TRBV6-5
CDR3: ASSYSRGVYYGYT

J: TRBJ2-1
V: TRBV6-6
CDR3: ASSYSSNEQF

J: TRBJ2-1
V: TRBV7-3
CDR3: ASSLNGRMGLASHEQF

J: TRBJ2-1
V: TRBV7-9
CDR3: ASSLLTGTSYNEQF

J: TRBJ1-2
V: TRBV13
CDR3: ASSMGRERGYT

J: TRBJ1-2
V: TRBV18
CDR3: ASSRSGTEGYT

J: TRBJ1-4
V: TRBV2
CDR3: ASTPLGRRGEKLF

J: TRBJ1-5
V: TRBV2
CDR3: ASSEQGGQGGQPQH

J: TRBJ2-3
V: TRBV7-3
CDR3: ASSSGQGRTDTQY

J: TRBJ2-6
V: TRBV27
CDR3: ASTAAGRSGANVLT

J: TRBJ1-1
V: TRBV6-1
CDR3: ASSVTGTGARTF

J: TRBJ2-7
V: TRBV6-5
CDR3: ASRPRDREYEQY

J: TRBJ2-3
V: TRBV29-1
CDR3: SVAGQISTDTQY

J: TRBJ2-2
V: TRBV28
CDR3: ASSLRRLAGVSDTGELF

J: TRBJ1-1
V: TRBV28
CDR3: ASSLDREASPAEAF

J: TRBJ2-1
V: TRBV27
CDR3: ASSSAGLAGGSSYNEQF

J: TRBJ2-6
V: TRBV5-1
CDR3: ASSWGQGSIGANVLT

J: TRBJ1-2
V: TRBV7-9
CDR3: AWGTYGYT

J: TRBJ2-1
V: TRBV29-1
CDR3: SVLLANYNEQF

J: TRBJ2-2
V: TRBV29-1
CDR3: SVETGETNTGELF

J: TRBJ2-3
V: TRBV7-3
CDR3: ASSPSRDRVADTQY

J: TRBJ2-7
V: TRBV2
CDR3: ASSEAAGYEQY

J: TRBJ1-2
V: TRBV28
CDR3: ASSLEGTGYGYT

J: TRBJ2-3
V: TRBV5-1
CDR3: ASSPGTGSTDTQY

J: TRBJ1-3
V: TRBV5-1
CDR3: ASSLDLRSGNTIY

J: TRBJ1-2
V: TRBV4-3
CDR3: ASSQGRDGNYGYT

J: TRBJ2-5
V: TRBV4-3
CDR3: ASSQAIQGTTETQY

J: TRBJ2-7
V: TRBV28
CDR3: ASSLEYYEQY

J: TRBJ2-3
V: TRBV7-3
CDR3: ASSPGITDTQY

J: TRBJ1-1
V: TRBV19
CDR3: ASSRGDRGNTEAF

J: TRBJ2-1
V: TRBV27
CDR3: ASRPISPSDIALYNEQF

J: TRBJ1-2
V: TRBV19
CDR3: ASSILGTDYGYT

J: TRBJ1-2
V: TRBV7-9
CDR3: ASSLGFMEGVVSGYT

J: TRBJ2-1
V: TRBV14
CDR3: ASSQEDGRYRGLPYNEQF

J: TRBJ2-1
V: TRBV7-3
CDR3: ASSPTGYNEQF

J: TRBJ2-7
V: TRBV6-6
CDR3: ASRGTGGLNEQY

J: TRBJ2-7
V: TRBV9
CDR3: ASSVPGVGAEQY

J: TRBJ1-1
V: TRBV6-5
CDR3: ASSYRITGRTEAF

J: TRBJ2-7
V: TRBV6-4
CDR3: ASSATGLAGYEQY

J: TRBJ2-7
V: TRBV11-2
CDR3: ASSLNSYEQY

J: TRBJ2-7
V: TRBV12-5
CDR3: ASGLITGTSGYEQY

J: TRBJ2-3
V: TRBV7-9
CDR3: ASSPLAWGRY

J: TRBJ2-1
V: TRBV11-2
CDR3: ASSLESGRAVFYNEQF